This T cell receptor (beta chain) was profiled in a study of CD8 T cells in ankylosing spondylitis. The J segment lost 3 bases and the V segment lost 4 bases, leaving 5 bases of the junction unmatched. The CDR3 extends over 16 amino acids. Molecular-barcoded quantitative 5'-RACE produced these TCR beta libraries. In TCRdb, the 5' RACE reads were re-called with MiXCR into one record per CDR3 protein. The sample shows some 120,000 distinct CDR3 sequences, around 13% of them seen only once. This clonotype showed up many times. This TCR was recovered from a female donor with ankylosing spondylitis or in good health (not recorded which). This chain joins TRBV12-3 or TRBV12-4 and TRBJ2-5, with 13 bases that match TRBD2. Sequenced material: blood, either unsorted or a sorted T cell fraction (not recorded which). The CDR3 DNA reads TGTGCCAGCAGTTCGGGACTAGCGGGGAAAAAAGAGACCCAGTACTTC. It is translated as CASSSGLAGKKETQYF.